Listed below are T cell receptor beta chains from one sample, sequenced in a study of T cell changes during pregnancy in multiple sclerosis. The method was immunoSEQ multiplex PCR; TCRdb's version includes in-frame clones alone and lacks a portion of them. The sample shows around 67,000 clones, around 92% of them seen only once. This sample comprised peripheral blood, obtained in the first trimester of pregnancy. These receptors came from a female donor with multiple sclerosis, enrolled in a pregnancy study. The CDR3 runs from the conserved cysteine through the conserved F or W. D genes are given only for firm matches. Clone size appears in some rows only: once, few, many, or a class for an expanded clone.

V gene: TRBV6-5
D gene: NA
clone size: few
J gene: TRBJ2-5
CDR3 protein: CASSATGLGLGTQYF
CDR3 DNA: TGTGCCAGCAGTGCGACAGGTCTGGGGTTGGGGACCCAGTACTTC

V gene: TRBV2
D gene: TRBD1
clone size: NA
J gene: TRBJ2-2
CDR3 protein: CASSSPGQGTGELFF
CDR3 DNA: TGTGCCAGCAGCTCTCCGGGACAGGGAACCGGGGAGCTGTTTTTT

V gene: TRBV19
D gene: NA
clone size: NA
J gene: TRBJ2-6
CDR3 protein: CASSIDKGAPGANVLTF
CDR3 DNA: TGTGCCAGTAGTATAGATAAAGGGGCGCCTGGGGCCAACGTCCTGACTTTC

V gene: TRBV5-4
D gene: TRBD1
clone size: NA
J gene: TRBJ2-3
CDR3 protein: CASSQPRQGVADTQYF
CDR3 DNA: TGTGCCAGCAGCCAACCACGACAGGGGGTGGCAGATACGCAGTATTTT

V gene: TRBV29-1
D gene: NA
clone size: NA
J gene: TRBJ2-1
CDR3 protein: CSVEWLAINEQFF
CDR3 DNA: TGCAGCGTTGAATGGCTAGCGATCAATGAGCAGTTCTTC

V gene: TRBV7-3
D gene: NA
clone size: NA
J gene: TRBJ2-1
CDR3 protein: CASSLRSAGAISEQFF
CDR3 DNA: TGTGCCAGCAGCTTAAGGTCGGCAGGGGCAATCAGTGAGCAGTTCTTC

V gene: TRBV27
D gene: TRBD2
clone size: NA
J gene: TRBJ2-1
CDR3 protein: CASSLSLAGVSGNEQFF
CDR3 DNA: TGTGCCAGCAGTTTATCCCTAGCGGGAGTATCGGGTAATGAGCAGTTCTTC

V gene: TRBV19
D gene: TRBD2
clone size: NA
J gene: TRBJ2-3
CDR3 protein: CASSIKAGGRVDTQYF
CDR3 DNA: TGTGCCAGTAGTATAAAAGCGGGAGGCCGGGTAGATACGCAGTATTTT

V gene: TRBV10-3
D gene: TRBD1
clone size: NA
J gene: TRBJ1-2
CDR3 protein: CAIRQTGGSYGYTF
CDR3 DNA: TGTGCCATCCGACAAACAGGGGGGTCCTATGGCTACACCTTC

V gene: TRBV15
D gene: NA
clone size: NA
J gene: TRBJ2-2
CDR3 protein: CATSSPTWLDTGELFF
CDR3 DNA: TGTGCCACCAGCAGTCCGACATGGTTGGACACCGGGGAGCTGTTTTTT

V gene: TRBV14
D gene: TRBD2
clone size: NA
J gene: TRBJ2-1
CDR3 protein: CASSQEPAGGEDEQFF
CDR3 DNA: TGTGCCAGCAGCCAAGAACCAGCGGGAGGGGAGGATGAGCAGTTCTTC

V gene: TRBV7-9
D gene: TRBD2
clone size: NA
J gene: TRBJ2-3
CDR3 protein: CASSLASAGGPTDTQYF
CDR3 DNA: TGTGCCAGCAGCTTAGCGTCGGCGGGAGGGCCGACAGATACGCAGTATTTT

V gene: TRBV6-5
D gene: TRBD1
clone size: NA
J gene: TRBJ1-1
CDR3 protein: CASSRQGARNTEAFF
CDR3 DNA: TGTGCCAGCAGTCGACAGGGGGCAAGGAACACTGAAGCTTTCTTT

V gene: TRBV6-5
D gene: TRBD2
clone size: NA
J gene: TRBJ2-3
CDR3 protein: CASSPILAGGGAQYF
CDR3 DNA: TGTGCCAGCAGCCCAATACTAGCGGGAGGGGGCGCGCAGTATTTT

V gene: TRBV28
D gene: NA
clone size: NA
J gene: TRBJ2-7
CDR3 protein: CATGGVEQYF
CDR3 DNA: TGTGCCACAGGTGGCGTGGAGCAGTACTTC

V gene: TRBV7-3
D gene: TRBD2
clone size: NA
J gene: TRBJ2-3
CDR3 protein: CASSFMGLAADTQYF
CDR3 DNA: TGTGCCAGCAGCTTTATGGGACTAGCGGCAGATACGCAGTATTTT

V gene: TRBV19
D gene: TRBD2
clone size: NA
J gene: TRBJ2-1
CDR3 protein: CASRLSGMGSYNEQFF
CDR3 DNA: TGTGCCAGTAGATTAAGCGGGATGGGCTCCTACAATGAGCAGTTCTTC

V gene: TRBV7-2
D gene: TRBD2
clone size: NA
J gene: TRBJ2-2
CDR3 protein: CASSLIPLAGGRGAGELFF
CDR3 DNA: TGTGCCAGCAGCTTAATCCCCCTAGCGGGAGGAAGGGGAGCCGGGGAGCTGTTTTTT

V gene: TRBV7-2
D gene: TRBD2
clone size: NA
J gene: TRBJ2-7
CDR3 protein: CATGPSGYYEQYF
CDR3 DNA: TGTGCCACAGGCCCTAGCGGGTACTACGAGCAGTACTTC

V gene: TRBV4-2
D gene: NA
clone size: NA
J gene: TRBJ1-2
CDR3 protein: CASSQDPGTRSLNNYGYTF
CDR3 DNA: TGTGCCAGCAGCCAAGATCCTGGGACAAGAAGCCTTAATAACTATGGCTACACCTTC

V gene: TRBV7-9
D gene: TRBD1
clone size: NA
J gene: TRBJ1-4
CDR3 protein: CASSDGTVTNEKLFF
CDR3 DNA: TGTGCCAGCAGCGACGGGACAGTAACTAATGAAAAACTGTTTTTT

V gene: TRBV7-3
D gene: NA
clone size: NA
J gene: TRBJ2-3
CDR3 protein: CASSTSFGTDAQYF
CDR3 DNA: TGTGCCAGCAGTACTAGCTTTGGCACAGATGCGCAGTATTTT

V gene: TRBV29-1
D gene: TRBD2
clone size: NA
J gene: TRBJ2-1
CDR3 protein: CSVDGRLAGANEQFF
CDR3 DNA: TGCAGCGTTGATGGTCGACTAGCGGGAGCGAATGAGCAGTTCTTC

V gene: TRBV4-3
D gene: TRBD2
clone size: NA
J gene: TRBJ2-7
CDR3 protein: CASSQDGPKGASGRAYEQYF
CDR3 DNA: TGCGCCAGCAGCCAAGACGGACCGAAAGGGGCTAGCGGGAGGGCCTACGAGCAGTACTTC

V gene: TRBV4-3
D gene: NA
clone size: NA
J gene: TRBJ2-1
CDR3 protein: CASSQALAQYNEQFF
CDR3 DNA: TGCGCCAGCAGCCAAGCTCTAGCCCAATACAATGAGCAGTTCTTC

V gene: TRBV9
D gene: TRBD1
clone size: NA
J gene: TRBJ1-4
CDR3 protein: CASSGTGSTNEKLFF
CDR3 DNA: TGTGCCAGCAGCGGGACAGGCTCAACTAATGAAAAACTGTTTTTT

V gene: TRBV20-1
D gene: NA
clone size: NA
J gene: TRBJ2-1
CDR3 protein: CSGFRGNEQFF
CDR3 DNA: TGCAGTGGATTTCGGGGGAATGAGCAGTTCTTC

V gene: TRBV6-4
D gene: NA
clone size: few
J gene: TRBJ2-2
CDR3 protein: CASPRRPRDTVGELFF
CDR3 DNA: TGTGCCAGCCCGAGAAGGCCCCGGGACACCGTAGGGGAGCTGTTTTTT

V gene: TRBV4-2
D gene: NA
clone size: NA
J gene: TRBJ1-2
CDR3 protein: CASSQNFGGYTF
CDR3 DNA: TGTGCCAGCAGCCAAAATTTCGGGGGCTACACCTTC

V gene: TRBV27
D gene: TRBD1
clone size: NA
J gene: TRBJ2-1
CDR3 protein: CASFSWDRGYNEQFF
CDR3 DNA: TGTGCCAGCTTCTCCTGGGACAGGGGATACAATGAGCAGTTCTTC

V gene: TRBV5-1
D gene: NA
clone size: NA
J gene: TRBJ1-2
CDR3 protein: CASSDEKGYGYTF
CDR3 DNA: TGCGCCAGCAGTGACGAGAAGGGGTATGGCTACACCTTC

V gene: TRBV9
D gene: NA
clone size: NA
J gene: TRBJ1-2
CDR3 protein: CASSTHTGIPLYGYTF
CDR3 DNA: TGTGCCAGCAGCACCCATACAGGGATCCCTCTCTATGGCTACACCTTC